The 16 T cell receptor beta chains below come from one sample, sequenced in a study of blood T cell repertoires in COVID-19. Sequenced by immunoSEQ multiplex PCR; TCRdb stores in-frame clones only, minus some. The sample has fewer than 200,000 clones, around four fifths seen once. Sequencing was performed on PBMCs or T cells enriched from blood (not recorded which). The receptor source for this set is a woman between 45 and 65 years old in a cohort exposed to, infected with or recovered from COVID-19 (not recorded which).

This clone occurred a few times. The V call is TRBV25-1, the J call TRBJ2-3, with 7 positions matching TRBD1. J lost 1 base, V lost 5 bases, and 9 bases had no gene match. The CDR3 consists of 16 residues. Germline loops: CDR1 MGHDK, CDR2 SYGVNS. This chain's CDR3 is CASSRTGGYGTDTQYF. CDR3 sequence (DNA): TGTGCCAGCAGTCGGACAGGCGGCTATGGCACAGATACGCAGTATTTT.

This clone was recorded once. The gene calls are TRBV15 and TRBJ2-7, with TRBD2 as a possible D gene (5 bases). The CDR3 is made up of 16 amino acids. CDR1 is LNHNV, CDR2 YYDKDF, per germline (reference sequence). V was clipped by 3 bases and J by 4 bases, with 19 bases between them. The CDR3 DNA is TGTGCCACCAGCAGTTTAGACGGGGTAGCCCCATACGAGCAGTACTTC. Translated, it gives CATSSLDGVAPYEQYF.

The rearrangement uses TRBV11-2 and TRBJ2-7; TRBD2 aligns across 8 bases. Germline V gives CDR1 SGHAT, CDR2 FQNNGV. The CDR3 spans 16 residues. The J segment lost 2 bases and the V segment lost 1 base, leaving 7 bases of the junction unmatched. CDR3 sequence: CASSLAGGTTPYEQYF. In DNA form, the CDR3 reads TGTGCCAGCAGCTTAGCGGGAGGGACTACCCCCTACGAGCAGTACTTC.

The V and J genes are TRBV19 and TRBJ1-5, with D possibly TRBD1 on 6 matching bases. Trimming removed 11 bases at V and 2 bases at J, with 13 bases between. CDR3 length: 13 residues. Germline V gene lookup returns CDR1 LNHDA and CDR2 SQIVND (reference sequence). The CDR3 here is CACGQGRNQPQHF. The CDR3 coding sequence is TGTGCCTGTGGGCAGGGGCGCAATCAGCCCCAGCATTTT. Full variable domain (missing parts from reference TRBV19 and TRBJ1-5): DGGITQSPKYLFRKEGQNVTLSCEQNLNHDAMYWYRQDPGQGLRLIYYSQIVNDFQKGDIAEGYSVSREKKESFPLTVTSAQKNPTAFYLCACGQGRNQPQHFGDGTRLSIL.

The V and J genes are TRBV5-1 and TRBJ2-3; 9 positions match TRBD1. Unmatched junction bases numbered 7, after V lost 3 bases and J lost 2 bases. Germline lookup yields CDR1 SGHRS and CDR2 YFSETQ. The CDR3 runs 16 residues. The DNA for the CDR3 is TGCGCCAGCAGCTCAAAGACAGGGGGAATCACAGATACGCAGTATTTT. Translation gives CASSSKTGGITDTQYF.

The genes are TRBV28 and TRBJ2-7, with TRBD1 matching over 7 bases. After removal of 6 bases from V and 7 bases from J, the junction contained 12 bases not matched to a gene. The CDR3 extends over 14 amino acids. The V gene's germline CDR1 is MDHEN and CDR2 SYDVKM. The CDR3, as DNA: TGTGCCAGCAGAAGGACAGGTGGAACGGGTGAGCAGTACTTC. Its protein is CASRRTGGTGEQYF. Combining the CDR3 with reference TRBV28 and TRBJ2-7 gives the whole variable domain DVKVTQSSRYLVKRTGEKVFLECVQDMDHENMFWYRQDPGLGLRLIYFSYDVKMKEKGDIPEGYSVSREKKERFSLILESASTNQTSMYLCASRRTGGTGEQYFGPGTRLTVT.

The chain recombines TRBV24-1 with TRBJ2-3; 13 nucleotides line up with TRBD2. Trimming took 1 base from V and 5 from J; bases not matched to a gene: 2. This CDR3 spans 16 amino acids. The germline CDR1 and CDR2 sequences are KGHDR and SFDVKD. The CDR3 sequence: CATSDLLAGGRDTQYF. In DNA, the CDR3 is TGTGCCACCAGTGATTTACTAGCGGGAGGGAGAGATACGCAGTATTTT.

The chain combines TRBV7-9 with TRBJ2-1, with 9 bases lining up with TRBD2. There are 17 residues in the CDR3. Trimming took 1 base from V and 4 from J; bases not matched to a gene: 8. CDR1 and CDR2 (germline): SEHNR, FQNEAQ (reference sequence). The CDR3 region has the DNA TGTGCCAGCAGCTTAGGGGTAGCGGGAGCTGGGTACAATGAGCAGTTCTTC. The encoded protein is CASSLGVAGAGYNEQFF.

The chain joins TRBV18 to TRBJ1-1, with 8 bases aligning to TRBD1. The trim removed 4 bases at V and 1 base at J, leaving 5 bases unmatched. From germline, CDR1 is KGHSH and CDR2 LQKENI. This CDR3 has 15 residues. The CDR3 DNA follows: TGTGCCAGCTCACAGAACAGGGGGAGGAACACTGAAGCTTTCTTT. Translation: CASSQNRGRNTEAFF.

The rearrangement uses TRBV7-9 and TRBJ2-5, with D maybe TRBD2 (7 bases). Trimming cost V 5 bases and J 1 base, with 17 bases left between them. The CDR3 covers 16 residues. Looked up from germline, CDR1 is SEHNR and CDR2 is FQNEAQ (reference sequence). Here the CDR3 reads CASSQGRGAGQETQYF. DNA for the CDR3: TGTGCCAGCAGCCAGGGTCGGGGGGCGGGCCAAGAGACCCAGTACTTC.

The chain uses TRBV7-2 and TRBJ2-5; TRBD2 is a possible D gene (7 bases). Germline CDR1 is SGHTA and CDR2 is FQGNSA. V lost 1 base to trimming and J lost 5 bases, with 14 bases between them. The CDR3 is 15 amino acids. The CDR3 is CASSLGGGGAETQYF. In nucleotides, the CDR3 is TGTGCCAGCAGCTTAGGGGGCGGGGGCGCGGAGACCCAGTACTTC.

The rearrangement links TRBV9 to TRBJ1-5; 12 nucleotides match TRBD1. Germline-derived CDR1 and CDR2 are SGDLS and YYNGEE. CDR3 length: 16 residues. Germline trimming cut 3 bases from V and 7 bases from J; bases unmatched to any gene: 8. CDR3 amino acids: CASSEGTGGDWQPQHF. As DNA, the CDR3 is TGTGCCAGCAGCGAGGGGACAGGGGGCGATTGGCAGCCCCAGCATTTT.

V and J are TRBV19 and TRBJ2-2, with 7 bases fitting TRBD1. This CDR3 comprises 17 residues. The trim removed 3 bases at V and 3 bases at J, leaving 10 bases unmatched. Germline-derived CDR1 and CDR2 are LNHDA and SQIVND (reference sequence). In DNA, the CDR3 is TGTGCCAGTAGTATTAAGGGGGAGACAGGGCACACCGGGGAGCTGTTTTTT. Its translation: CASSIKGETGHTGELFF. The whole variable domain, remainder taken from reference TRBV19 and TRBJ2-2, is DGGITQSPKYLFRKEGQNVTLSCEQNLNHDAMYWYRQDPGQGLRLIYYSQIVNDFQKGDIAEGYSVSREKKESFPLTVTSAQKNPTAFYLCASSIKGETGHTGELFFGEGSRLTVL.

The CDR3 here is CASSDNPGSNSPLHF. In DNA, the CDR3 is TGTGCCAGCAGTGACAACCCGGGGTCGAATTCACCCCTCCACTTT. The rearrangement links TRBV6-4 to TRBJ1-6; D is uncertain. The length of the CDR3 is 15 residues. Trimming shortened V by 2 bases and J by 7 bases, and 12 bases separated the two germline ends. The germline V gene has CDR1 MRHNA and CDR2 SNTAGT.

The chain couples TRBV5-8 to TRBJ2-1; 12 nucleotides match TRBD1. Germline values: CDR1 SGHTS, CDR2 YDEGEE. The V segment lost 3 bases and the J segment 8 bases; nucleotides outside the gene matches: 15. The CDR3 loop spans 18 amino acids. The CDR3 region is CASSWTLTGTGGGDEQFF. The CDR3 nucleotides are TGTGCCAGCAGCTGGACCTTGACCGGGACAGGGGGCGGGGATGAGCAGTTCTTC.

The table lists this clone with a count of one. Other DNA sequences within the sample encode an identical CDR3. The DNA of the CDR3 is TGTGCCAGCAGTTCAAACTATGGCTACACCTTC. Translation gives CASSSNYGYTF. The gene calls are TRBV28 and TRBJ1-2; D is ambiguous. The germline V gene encodes CDR1 MDHEN and CDR2 SYDVKM. V was cut by 4 bases and J by 2 bases, with 2 bases left in between. The CDR3 contains 11 residues.